This entry features one T cell receptor (beta chain) sequence. The patients had localized lung adenocarcinoma, a non-small cell subtype. CDR3 length: 13 amino acids. Germline CDR1 is SGHAT and CDR2 is FQNNGV. The data belong to a study of CD4 and CD8 cells across lung adenocarcinoma regions. One entry per CDR3 protein, called by TCRdb with MiXCR from the PCR reads. The top ten clones hold approximately 26% of a sample with 22,000 or so distinct CDR3 sequences, about 54% of them seen once. The sequenced sample was CD8+ T cells from the center of a lung tumor. The V call is TRBV11-2, the J call TRBJ2-1; TRBD1 agrees at 8 bases. The DNA end favors TRBJ2-7, so the J call may be wrong. This TCR derives from a female donor with lung adenocarcinoma. The CD4 and CD8 labels of this study may be unreliable. CDR3 loop: CASSPDRAREQYF. The DNA for the CDR3 is TGTGCCAGCAGCCCGGACAGGGCGAGAGAGCAGTACTTC.